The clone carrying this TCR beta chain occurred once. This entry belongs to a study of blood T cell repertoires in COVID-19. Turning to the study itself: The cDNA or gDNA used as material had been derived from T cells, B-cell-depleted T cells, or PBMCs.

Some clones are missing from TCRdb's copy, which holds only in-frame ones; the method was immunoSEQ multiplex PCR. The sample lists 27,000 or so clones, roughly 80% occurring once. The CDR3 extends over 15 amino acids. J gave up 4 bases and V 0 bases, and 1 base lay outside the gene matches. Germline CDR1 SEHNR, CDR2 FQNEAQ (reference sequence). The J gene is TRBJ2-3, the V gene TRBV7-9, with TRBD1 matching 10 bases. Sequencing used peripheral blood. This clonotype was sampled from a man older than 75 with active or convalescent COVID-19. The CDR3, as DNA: TGTGCCAGCAGCTTAGCGACAGGGGGCGCAGATACGCAGTATTTT. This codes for CASSLATGGADTQYF.